This T cell receptor (beta chain) stems from a study of identical twins. With no exceptions, donors were healthy Caucasians. Germline CDR1 and CDR2: DFQATT and SNEGSKA (reference sequence). Germline trimming cut 6 bases from V and 4 bases from J; bases unmatched to any gene: 7. This CDR3 has 15 residues. A single record per CDR3 protein comes from TCRdb applying MiXCR to the 5' RACE reads. The repertoire holds a few hundred thousand distinct CDR3 sequences, with about 16% as singletons. Another study also made use of these data, one on yellow fever vaccine responses in identical twins.

The chain has TRBV20-1 and TRBJ2-4, with 12 bases lining up with TRBD2. Input material: CD4+ T cells sorted from blood. The receptor was isolated from a woman aged 18-35 years in good health. The CDR3 nucleotides read TGCAGTGCCAACCTTGGGACTAGCGGGAAAAACATTCAGTACTTC. The encoded protein is CSANLGTSGKNIQYF.